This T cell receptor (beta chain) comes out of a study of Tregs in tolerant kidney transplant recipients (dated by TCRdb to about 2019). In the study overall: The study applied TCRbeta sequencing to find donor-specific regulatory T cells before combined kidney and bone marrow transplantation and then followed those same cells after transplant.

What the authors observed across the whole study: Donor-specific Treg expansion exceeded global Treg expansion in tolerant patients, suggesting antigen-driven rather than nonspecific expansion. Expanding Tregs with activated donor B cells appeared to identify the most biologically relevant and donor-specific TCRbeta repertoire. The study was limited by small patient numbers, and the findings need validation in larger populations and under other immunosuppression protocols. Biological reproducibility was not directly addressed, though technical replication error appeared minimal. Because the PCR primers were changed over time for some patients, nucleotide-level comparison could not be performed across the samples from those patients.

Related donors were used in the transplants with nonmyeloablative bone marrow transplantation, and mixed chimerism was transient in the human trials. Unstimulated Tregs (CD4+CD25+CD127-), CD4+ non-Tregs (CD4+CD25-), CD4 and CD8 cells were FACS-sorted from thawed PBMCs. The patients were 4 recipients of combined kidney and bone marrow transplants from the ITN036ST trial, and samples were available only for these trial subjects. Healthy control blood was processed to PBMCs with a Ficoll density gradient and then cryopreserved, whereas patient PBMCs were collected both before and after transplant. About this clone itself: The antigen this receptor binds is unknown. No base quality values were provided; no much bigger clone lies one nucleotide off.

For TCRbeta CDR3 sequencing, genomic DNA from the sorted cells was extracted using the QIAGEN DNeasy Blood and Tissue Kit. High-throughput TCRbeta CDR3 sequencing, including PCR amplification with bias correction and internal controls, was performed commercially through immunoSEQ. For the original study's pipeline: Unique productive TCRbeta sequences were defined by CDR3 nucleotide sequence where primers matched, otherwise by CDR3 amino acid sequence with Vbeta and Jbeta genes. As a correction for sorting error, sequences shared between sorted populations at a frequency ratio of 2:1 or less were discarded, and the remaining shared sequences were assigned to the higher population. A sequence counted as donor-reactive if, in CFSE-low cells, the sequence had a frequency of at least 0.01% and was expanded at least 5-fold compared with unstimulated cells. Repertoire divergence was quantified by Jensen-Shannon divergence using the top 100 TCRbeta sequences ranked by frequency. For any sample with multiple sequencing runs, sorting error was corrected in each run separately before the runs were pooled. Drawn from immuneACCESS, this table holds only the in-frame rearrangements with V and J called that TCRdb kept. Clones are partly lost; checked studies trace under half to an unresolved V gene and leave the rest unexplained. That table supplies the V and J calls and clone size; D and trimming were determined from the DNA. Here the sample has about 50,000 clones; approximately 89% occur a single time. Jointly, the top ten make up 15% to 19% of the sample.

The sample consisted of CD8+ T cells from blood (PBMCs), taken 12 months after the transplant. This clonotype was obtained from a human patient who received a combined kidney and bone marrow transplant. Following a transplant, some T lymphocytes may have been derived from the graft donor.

The CDR3 region: CASSLVRGAYEQYF. The sequence in DNA is TGCGCCAGCAGCTTGGTGCGGGGGGCCTACGAGCAGTACTTC. The chain is encoded by TRBV5-1 joined to TRBJ2-7, with 8 central nucleotides matching TRBD2. V is pruned by 0 bases and J by 2 bases, leaving 1 base of the junction without a gene match. The CDR3, cysteine through phenylalanine, is 14 amino acids long. CDR3 DNA is the only sequence kept; it has 42 bases, read in frame from the first base. Taken from the germline V gene, the CDR1 and CDR2 loops are SGHRS and YFSETQ.